This entry lists 14 T cell receptor beta chains sequenced from one sample in a study of long-term antiretroviral therapy in people with HIV. The assay, immunoSEQ v3.0, was run at survey level. Assay used: immunoSEQ multiplex PCR; TCRdb lists only in-frame clones, some missing. The data hold about 20,000 clones, with roughly 92% observed a single time. Specimen: unsorted PBMCs, collected 4.4 years after starting antiretroviral therapy. These receptors were obtained from a woman aged 45 to 65 with HIV.

J is TRBJ1-1 and V is TRBV2; no definite D call. Between the trimmed V and J ends, which lost 6 bases and 0 bases, there was a span of 8 bases. The CDR3 is made up of 13 amino acids. Germline values: CDR1 SNHLY, CDR2 FYNNEI. As DNA, the CDR3 is TGTGCCAGCAGCGCCCCGTTGAACACTGAAGCTTTCTTT. Its protein product is CASSAPLNTEAFF. Full variable domain (remainder filled in from reference TRBV2 and TRBJ1-1): EPEVTQTPSHQVTQMGQEVILRCVPISNHLYFYWYRQILGQKVEFLVSFYNNEISEKSEIFDDQFSVERPDGSNFTLKIRSTKLEDSAMYFCASSAPLNTEAFFGQGTRLTVV.

In this sample, this clone turned up once. The genes are TRBV11-2 and TRBJ1-6; TRBD1 matches at 8 bases. V was pared by 5 bases and J by 9 bases, with 6 bases of the junction left unmatched. The length of the CDR3 is 14 residues. Germline lookup yields CDR1 SGHAT and CDR2 FQNNGV. CDR3 sequence: CASSPRTGSSPLHF. The CDR3 nucleotides read TGTGCCAGCAGCCCACGGACAGGGAGTTCACCCCTCCACTTT.

The table lists this clone with a count of one. V usage is TRBV19 and J usage is TRBJ1-5; D is perhaps TRBD1 (5 bases). Looked up from germline, CDR1 is LNHDA and CDR2 is SQIVND (reference sequence). CDR3 size: 13 residues. V was trimmed by 6 bases and J by 4 bases, leaving 10 bases between them. DNA for the CDR3: TGTGCCAGTAGGTGGGGGGGAAATCAGCCCCAGCATTTT. As protein: CASRWGGNQPQHF.

The chain is built from TRBV9 and TRBJ2-2; TRBD2 matches at 8 bases. Germline CDR1 and CDR2: SGDLS and YYNGEE. The CDR3 sequence is 14 residues long. V gave up 1 base and J gave up 5 bases; unmatched junction bases: 1. As DNA, the CDR3 is TGTGCCAGCAGCGTAATAGCGGGAACCGGGGAGCTGTTTTTT. Translation: CASSVIAGTGELFF.

The chain couples TRBV6-5 to TRBJ1-3; D call uncertain. The V and J ends lost 2 bases and 7 bases respectively, with 3 bases between them. CDR3 length: 11 residues. The germline V gene encodes CDR1 MNHEY and CDR2 SVGAGI. The CDR3, as DNA: TGTGCCAGCAGTTACGGGAACACCATATATTTT. Its translation: CASSYGNTIYF.

The genes are TRBV7-9 and TRBJ1-3; perhaps TRBD1 as D (5 bases). The germline V gene encodes CDR1 SEHNR and CDR2 FQNEAQ (reference sequence). V gave up 4 bases and J gave up 10 bases, with 14 bases separating them. The CDR3 is 13 amino acids. The CDR3 bases are TGTGCCAGCAGCTCTGAACCGACAGCGACCATATATTTT. It is translated as CASSSEPTATIYF.

This clone is a singleton in its sample. This chain links TRBV25-1 with TRBJ1-4; a weak D match, TRBD1 (6 bases). V lost 5 bases, J lost 5 bases, and 15 bases lay in between. CDR3 length: 15 residues. Per the germline V gene, CDR1 is MGHDK and CDR2 is SYGVNS. CDR3 sequence: CASSWGGPRNEKLFF. The DNA of the CDR3 is TGTGCCAGCAGTTGGGGGGGGCCGAGGAATGAAAAACTGTTTTTT.

The chain links TRBV27 to TRBJ2-7; tentative D call: TRBD1 (5 bases). V lost 0 bases to trimming and J lost 7 bases, with 10 bases between them. From germline, CDR1 is MNHEY and CDR2 SMNVEV (reference sequence). The CDR3 contains 13 residues. CDR3 sequence (DNA): TGTGCCAGCAGTTTATCAGGGGCGCAAGAGCAGTACTTC. It yields the protein CASSLSGAQEQYF.

This rearrangement joins TRBV7-9 to TRBJ1-1; weak D call: TRBD1 (6 bases). Germline lookup yields CDR1 SEHNR and CDR2 FQNEAQ (reference sequence). The CDR3 loop spans 13 amino acids. The germline V and J ends were trimmed by 3 bases and 6 bases, with 11 bases remaining between them. This CDR3 is CASSFWQGPEAFF. CDR3 DNA: TGTGCCAGCAGCTTTTGGCAGGGGCCTGAAGCTTTCTTT.

The chain is built from TRBV30 and TRBJ1-6; D may be TRBD1 (6 bases). CDR3 size: 16 residues. CDR1 is GTSNPN and CDR2 is SVGIG in the germline V gene (reference sequence). The V end lost 2 bases, the J end lost 0 bases, and 11 bases lay between the germline ends. The CDR3 DNA reads as TGTGCCTGGAGTCGAACAGGGAGCTCCTATAATTCACCCCTCCACTTT. It specifies CAWSRTGSSYNSPLHF.

On this clone itself: At one end, the junction sequence differs from germline, possibly due to a read error. This rearrangement joins TRBV30 to TRBJ1-1; D call uncertain. Germline V lookup: CDR1 GTSNPN, CDR2 SVGIG (reference sequence). The CDR3 loop spans 11 amino acids. As DNA, the CDR3 is TGCCTAGGACGGTTGAACACTGAAGCTTTCTTT. Protein sequence: CLGRLNTEAFF.

This clone has just one count. The chain links TRBV9 to TRBJ2-5; D is ambiguous. Between the trimmed V and J ends, which lost 3 bases and 0 bases, there was a span of 12 bases. The V gene's germline CDR1 is SGDLS and CDR2 YYNGEE. The CDR3 is made up of 15 amino acids. Written as DNA, the CDR3 is TGTGCCAGCAGCGCCCTCCAGGATTACCAAGAGACCCAGTACTTC. Its protein product is CASSALQDYQETQYF. Full variable domain (remainder filled in from reference TRBV9 and TRBJ2-5): DSGVTQTPKHLITATGQRVTLRCSPRSGDLSVYWYQQSLDQGLQFLIQYYNGEERAKGNILERFSAQQFPDLHSELNLSSLELGDSALYFCASSALQDYQETQYFGPGTRLLVL.

The chain carries TRBV5-4 and TRBJ1-1; D ambiguous. Trimming cost V 2 bases and J 5 bases, with 16 bases left between them. Germline CDR1 SGHNT, CDR2 YYREEE (reference sequence). This CDR3 is 15 amino acids long. CDR3 sequence: CASSLVGRSVTEAFF. CDR3 sequence (DNA): TGTGCCAGCAGCTTAGTGGGGAGGTCGGTGACTGAAGCTTTCTTT.

The chain uses TRBV27 and TRBJ1-1; 11 nucleotides align to TRBD1. The trim removed 4 bases at V and 5 bases at J, leaving 0 bases unmatched. The CDR3 totals 13 residues. CDR1 is MNHEY and CDR2 is SMNVEV in the germline V gene (reference sequence). The CDR3 DNA is TGTGCCAGCAGTTGGGACAGGGGGACTGAAGCTTTCTTT. Residues: CASSWDRGTEAFF.